This is a list of T cell receptor beta chains from one sample in a study of PD-1 blockade in classical Hodgkin lymphoma. Generated by immunoSEQ multiplex PCR, the TCRdb table keeps only in-frame clones and is missing some. Here the sample spans nearly 25,000 clones, more than 80% being singletons. Source material: CD4+ T cells from blood. The origin of the receptors is a human donor with classical Hodgkin lymphoma. The CDR3 runs from the conserved cysteine through the conserved F or W. Each record gives: clone size, V gene, D gene, CDR3 protein. D genes are given only for firm matches. A clone size is listed for some rows: how often the clone was seen (once, few, many), or a class if it is expanded.

once,TRBV2,.,CASRVESGRDTQYF
.,TRBV29-1,.,CSVAPGTSTEETQYF
once,TRBV5-6,TRBD1,CASSLGQGALLFF
.,TRBV7-2,TRBD1,CASSPRGLTGSNGYTF
.,TRBV5-5,.,CASSSPGVNEKLFF
.,TRBV6-4,.,CASDLHNSPLHF
.,TRBV5-6,.,CASTAPALQETQYF
once,TRBV10-2,.,CASSESQGWQPQHF
.,TRBV13,TRBD2,CASSLGSGGAYNEQFF
once,TRBV5-6,TRBD2,CASTKTSGSGETQYF
.,TRBV7-9,.,CASSLDSTYEQYF
.,TRBV5-1,TRBD2,CASSLEVAGERETQYF
.,TRBV29-1,.,CSVYLVLDEQFF
once,TRBV11-2,TRBD1,CASSSRGTGSSNEQFF
once,TRBV15,TRBD2,CATSRDYRTSGGNHYEQYF
.,TRBV10-3,.,CAISGGGPGTTEAFF
.,TRBV6-5,TRBD2,CASSPTAGGETQYF